A single sample gave rise to the 29 T cell receptor beta chains below, sequenced in a study of OX40 agonist ivuxolimab in advanced cancers. Sequencing used immunoSEQ multiplex PCR; TCRdb keeps in-frame clones, though not all of them. The repertoire has over 150,000 clones, 90% to 95% of them found once; the top ten carry around 0.31%. Here the sequenced sample was CD4+ or CD8+ T cells sorted from blood, taken in a trial of the OX40 agonist ivuxolimab. These receptors were taken from an adult with an advanced solid tumor such as melanoma, head and neck, liver or kidney cancer.

The rearrangement uses TRBV29-1 and TRBJ2-7; D is possibly TRBD1 (5 bases). CDR3 size: 12 residues. Germline values: CDR1 SQVTM, CDR2 ANQGSEA. The V gene lost 1 base and the J gene lost 3 bases, with 7 bases spanning the gap. The CDR3 DNA reads as TGCAGCGTTGAAGGGCAGGGCTACGAGCAGTACTTC. Its protein product is CSVEGQGYEQYF.

As regards this clone: Other DNA sequences from this sample encode an identical CDR3 as well. The chain employs TRBV19 and TRBJ2-7; 9 bases are shared with TRBD1. Germline V lookup: CDR1 LNHDA, CDR2 SQIVND (reference sequence). J lost 1 base, V lost 5 bases, and 6 bases had no gene match. The CDR3 has 15 residues. The DNA for the CDR3 is TGTGCCAGTAGTCCCACAGGGGGCCTGTCCTACGAGCAGTACTTC. It encodes CASSPTGGLSYEQYF.

The V call is TRBV7-8, the J call TRBJ2-7, with TRBD1 matching over 7 bases. CDR1 is SGHVS, CDR2 FQNEAQ, per germline. With V trimmed by 4 bases and J by 2 bases, 8 bases remained unmatched. This CDR3 spans 15 amino acids. The CDR3 DNA sequence: TGTGCCAGCAGCTCGCAGGGGGACACCGCCTACGAGCAGTACTTC. Translation: CASSSQGDTAYEQYF.

In regard to this clone: Its ends do not fully match the called genes, so a read error is possible. The chain carries TRBV23-1 and TRBJ1-4; D possibly corresponds to TRBD1 (6 bases). TRBV23-1 is treated as an ORF (open reading frame) with a function not yet certain. The CDR3 is made up of 12 amino acids. CDR3 loop: CASSRRDRTYSF. The CDR3 region has the DNA TGCGCCAGCAGTCGCCGAGACAGGACCTACTCCTTT.

The chain uses TRBV10-1 and TRBJ2-7, with 9 bases lining up with TRBD2. The CDR3 spans 16 residues. J was trimmed by 8 bases and V by 7 bases; bases with no gene match: 18. Germline V gene lookup returns CDR1 WNHNN and CDR2 SYGVQD (reference sequence). CDR3 nucleotide sequence: TGCGCCAGCACTCGAACGTCTAGCGGGGCCCCACTCCAGCAGTACTTC. Translating gives CASTRTSSGAPLQQYF.

This clone has a single count. The chain carries TRBV5-5 and TRBJ2-4, with D perhaps matching TRBD1 or TRBD2 (5 bases each). The CDR3 is 15 residues long. Trimming left V 6 bases short and J 7 bases short, with 20 bases between. CDR1 and CDR2 (germline): SGHKS, YYEKEE (reference sequence). CDR3 protein: CASTTQYGRENIQYF. The CDR3 nucleotides are TGTGCCAGCACCACCCAGTACGGCAGGGAGAACATTCAGTACTTC.

In its sample, this clone was seen a few times. This rearrangement joins TRBV6-1 to TRBJ1-3, with 9 bases that match TRBD1. The CDR3 has 15 residues. J gave up 2 bases and V 4 bases, and 3 bases lay outside the gene matches. CDR1 and CDR2 (germline): MNHNS, SASEGT. The CDR3, as DNA: TGTGCCAGCAGTGTCTGGACAGGGGCTGGAAACACCATATATTTT. The encoded protein is CASSVWTGAGNTIYF.

This sequence joins TRBV9 and TRBJ1-1; the match to TRBD1 covers 7 bases. Germline V lookup: CDR1 SGDLS, CDR2 YYNGEE. V shed 5 bases and J 4 bases; nucleotides not matched to a gene: 5. The CDR3 length is 13 residues. This chain's CDR3 is CASRDRTSTEAFF. CDR3 DNA sequence: TGTGCCAGCAGGGACAGGACCTCCACTGAAGCTTTCTTT.

The chain has TRBV5-1 and TRBJ2-7; TRBD2 matches at 7 bases. The CDR3 contains 16 residues. Germline V gene data show CDR1 as SGHRS and CDR2 as YFSETQ. The trim removed 0 bases at V and 0 bases at J, leaving 6 bases unmatched. CDR3 nucleotides: TGCGCCAGCAGCTTGGACCCAGCGGGGATCTCCTACGAGCAGTACTTC. Translating it yields CASSLDPAGISYEQYF.

This clone occurred once. CDR3 amino acids: CASSQAQGGEQFF. The CDR3 bases are TGTGCCAGCAGCCAAGCACAGGGCGGCGAGCAGTTCTTC. The chain employs TRBV14 and TRBJ2-1, with D possibly TRBD1 on 6 matching bases. The V and J ends lost 1 base and 10 bases respectively, with 11 bases between them. This CDR3 is 13 amino acids long. The germline gives CDR1 SGHDN, CDR2 FVKESK.

This chain uses TRBV27 with TRBJ1-6, with D hard to call. Germline V gives CDR1 MNHEY, CDR2 SMNVEV (reference sequence). Trimming removed 7 bases at V and 4 bases at J, with 11 bases between. The CDR3 is 14 residues long. The CDR3 protein is CASTSSEYNSPLHF. The CDR3 DNA sequence: TGTGCCAGCACCTCTTCGGAATATAATTCACCCCTCCACTTT.

J is TRBJ1-2 and V is TRBV5-1; a weak D match, TRBD1 (5 bases). V was trimmed by 4 bases and J by 5 bases, leaving 15 bases between them. This CDR3 region has 14 residues. CDR1 SGHRS and CDR2 YFSETQ come from the germline V gene. The CDR3 sequence: CASSPPGRTYGYTF. In DNA, the CDR3 is TGCGCCAGCAGCCCCCCGGGACGGACATATGGCTACACCTTC.

The V gene is TRBV28, the J gene TRBJ1-2; D is undetermined. The CDR3 has 14 residues. Between the trimmed V and J ends, which lost 2 bases and 1 base, there was a span of 8 bases. Germline values: CDR1 MDHEN, CDR2 SYDVKM. CDR3 sequence (DNA): TGTGCCAGCAGTTTAGGCGGCGATAACTATGGCTACACCTTC. Its translation: CASSLGGDNYGYTF.

This chain uses TRBV7-6 with TRBJ2-1; D tentatively fits TRBD1 or TRBD2 (5 bases each). The ends were cut back, 5 bases at V and 8 bases at J, with 22 bases in the middle. This CDR3 has 16 amino acids. The germline CDR1 and CDR2 sequences are SGHVS and FNYEAQ. The DNA of the CDR3 is TGTGCCAGCAGCAGTTTCGGGGACCCCTATGGCGATGAGCAGTTCTTC. This translates into CASSSFGDPYGDEQFF.

The chain combines TRBV2 with TRBJ2-7; no clear D. The CDR3 loop spans 13 amino acids. CDR1 SNHLY and CDR2 FYNNEI come from the germline V gene. V gave up 3 bases and J gave up 4 bases, with 10 bases separating them. In DNA, the CDR3 is TGTGCCAGCAGTGACGTATTAGATTACGAGCAGTACTTC. Its translation is CASSDVLDYEQYF.

To note about this clone: At one boundary the junction diverges from the germline segment, which might be a read error. V and J are TRBV30 and TRBJ2-2; 10 positions match TRBD1. Germline values: CDR1 GTSNPN, CDR2 SVGIG (reference sequence). The CDR3 length is 12 residues. As DNA, the CDR3 is TGCGCCGGGACAGGGGTCACCGGGGAGCTGTTTTTT. The encoded protein is CAGTGVTGELFF.

The chain uses TRBV7-2 and TRBJ1-2; D is unclear. The germline V gene has CDR1 SGHTA and CDR2 FQGNSA. CDR3 length: 13 amino acids. V lost 1 base and J lost 7, with 10 bases in between. DNA of the CDR3: TGTGCCAGCAGCTTAGGGGAAGGGCTTGGCTACACCTTC. Residues: CASSLGEGLGYTF. The full variable domain, rest sourced from reference TRBV7-2 and TRBJ1-2, is GAGVSQSPSNKVTEKGKDVELRCDPISGHTALYWYRQSLGQGLEFLIYFQGNSAPDKSGLPSDRFSAERTGGSVSTLTIQRTQQEDSAVYLCASSLGEGLGYTFGSGTRLTVV.

The genes are TRBV5-5 and TRBJ1-2, with unresolved D. This CDR3 is 12 amino acids long. CDR1 is SGHKS and CDR2 is YYEKEE in the germline V gene (reference sequence). Trimming left V 4 bases short and J 5 bases short, with 9 bases between. CDR3 coding DNA: TGTGCCAGCAGCACAGCAGTGTATGGCTACACCTTC. Translation gives CASSTAVYGYTF.

V usage is TRBV15 and J usage is TRBJ2-7; TRBD2 matches at 13 bases. The ends lost 1 base at V and 5 bases at J; junction bases unmatched: 2. Per germline, CDR1 LNHNV and CDR2 YYDKDF (reference sequence). This CDR3 has 15 residues. Here the CDR3 reads CATSRGTSGSNEQYF. The CDR3 DNA reads TGTGCCACCAGCAGAGGGACTAGCGGGAGCAACGAGCAGTACTTC.

The J gene is TRBJ1-5, the V gene TRBV5-6, with 8 bases fitting TRBD1. CDR3 size: 15 residues. V was pared by 4 bases and J by 4 bases, with 7 bases of the junction left unmatched. Germline V gene sequence: CDR1 SGHDT, CDR2 YYEEEE. In DNA, the CDR3 is TGTGCCAGCAGCCGACAGGGGATGGGAAATCAGCCCCAGCATTTT. Protein product: CASSRQGMGNQPQHF.

This sequence joins TRBV5-4 and TRBJ1-1, with D possibly TRBD1 on 5 matching bases. Trimming removed 5 bases at V and 0 bases at J, with 17 bases between. CDR1 and CDR2 (germline): SGHNT, YYREEE (reference sequence). The CDR3 totals 16 residues. This chain's CDR3 is CASRRPGTAMNTEAFF. Written as DNA, the CDR3 is TGTGCCAGCAGACGACCTGGGACGGCTATGAACACTGAAGCTTTCTTT.

V and J are TRBV2 and TRBJ2-7; weak D call: TRBD1 (6 bases). CDR1 is SNHLY and CDR2 is FYNNEI in the germline V gene. Deletions cut 6 bases from V and 4 bases from J, with 13 bases between. The CDR3 runs to 13 residues. CDR3 sequence reads: CASRTGTSYEQYF. DNA of the CDR3: TGTGCCAGCAGGACCGGGACAAGTTACGAGCAGTACTTC.

V gene TRBV5-1 combines with J gene TRBJ2-1, with TRBD2 matching over 12 bases. CDR1 and CDR2 (germline): SGHRS, YFSETQ. CDR3 size: 17 residues. The junction had 5 bases not matched to a gene; V was cut back by 0 bases and J by 4 bases. This chain's CDR3 is CASSLANGLAGYNEQFF. The DNA for the CDR3 is TGCGCCAGCAGCTTGGCAAATGGACTAGCGGGATACAATGAGCAGTTCTTC.

This clone has a single count. The chain uses TRBV23-1 and TRBJ1-5; 7 bases are shared with TRBD1. TRBV23-1 is identified as an open reading frame with a role that is uncertain. CDR3 length: 19 residues. With 0 bases clipped from V and 3 bases from J, the junction kept 14 bases outside the gene matches. The CDR3 loop reads CASSQSRGPGTVHNQPQHF. CDR3 nucleotides: TGCGCCAGCAGTCAATCGAGGGGACCCGGGACAGTGCACAATCAGCCCCAGCATTTT.

This chain's CDR3 is CASSIYLGNEQFF. DNA for the CDR3: TGTGCCAGTAGTATCTACCTGGGCAATGAGCAGTTCTTC. The V call is TRBV19, the J call TRBJ2-1; the D is unclear. V was shortened by 3 bases and J by 6 bases, with 9 bases between the two germline ends. The germline gives CDR1 LNHDA, CDR2 SQIVND (reference sequence). The CDR3 covers 13 residues.

The chain combines TRBV27 with TRBJ2-7; the match to TRBD1 covers 8 bases. The germline V gene has CDR1 MNHEY and CDR2 SMNVEV (reference sequence). CDR3 length: 17 amino acids. Trimming removed 0 bases from V and 1 base from J; junction bases left unmatched: 8. DNA of the CDR3: TGTGCCAGCAGTTTATCGATCCAGGGGGCCGAATCCTACGAGCAGTACTTC. Translating gives CASSLSIQGAESYEQYF.

The rearrangement uses TRBV7-2 and TRBJ1-4; D remains unclear. Germline values: CDR1 SGHTA, CDR2 FQGNSA. The germline V and J ends were trimmed by 4 bases and 13 bases, with 19 bases remaining between them. The CDR3 has 14 amino acids. CDR3 in amino acids: CASSSMDRGPRLFF. CDR3 nucleotide sequence: TGTGCCAGCAGCTCAATGGACCGAGGACCTCGACTGTTTTTT.

The chain has TRBV6-5 and TRBJ1-2; D gene uncertain. V lost 4 bases, J lost 0 bases, and 12 bases lay in between. The CDR3 length is 15 residues. Germline loops: CDR1 MNHEY, CDR2 SVGAGI. The CDR3 nucleotides read TGTGCCAGCAGTTCCCCCGGGAGAACTAACTATGGCTACACCTTC. Translating gives CASSSPGRTNYGYTF.

The sample holds one count of this clone. This chain connects TRBV11-2 to TRBJ1-6; 9 bases are shared with TRBD1. This CDR3 region has 15 residues. V trimming: 3 bases; J trimming: 9 bases; junction bases outside the gene matches: 6. Germline CDR1 is SGHAT and CDR2 is FQNNGV. CDR3 amino acids: CASSFAGTGSSPLHF. CDR3 nucleotide sequence: TGTGCCAGCAGCTTCGCCGGGACAGGGTCTTCACCCCTCCACTTT.